This T cell receptor beta chain appears in the sequencing data of a study of OX40 agonist ivuxolimab in advanced cancers. About the research overall: The dose-escalation group included hepatocellular carcinoma, melanoma, renal cell carcinoma and head and neck cancer. Eligibility admitted prior anti-PD-1, anti-PD-L1 or anti-CTLA-4 therapy; about 42% had some. Study-level results: Doses of 0.1 to 3.0 mg/kg were accompanied by clonal expansion of CD4+ and CD8+ blood T cells by week 6.

Baseline, cycle 4 day 1, and cycle 7 day 1 were the blood sampling points. Produced via immunoSEQ multiplex PCR; TCRdb's table is partial and in-frame only. The sample contains just over 50,000 clones, over 65% of which appear only once. Points on this clone: Its antigen is unknown.

CDR1 is KGHSH, CDR2 LQKENI, per germline. The CDR3 totals 16 residues. Losses at the gene ends were 3 bases for V and 8 bases for J; bases not matched to a gene: 10. The V gene is TRBV18, the J gene TRBJ1-6; 7 bases match TRBD1. This material consisted of CD4+ or CD8+ T cells sorted from blood, taken in a trial of the OX40 agonist ivuxolimab. This sequence was found in an adult with an advanced solid tumor such as melanoma, head and neck, liver or kidney cancer. CDR3 loop: CASSPGQAGTDSPLHF. The DNA for the CDR3 is TGTGCCAGCTCACCCGGACAGGCAGGCACCGATTCACCCCTCCACTTT.